This record concerns one T cell receptor (beta chain) sequence. Antigen specificity is unknown. Using constant-segment primers, 5'RACE produced TCR alpha and TCR beta cDNA libraries carrying sample barcodes and UMIs. TCRdb analysed the 5' RACE reads with MiXCR anew, one entry per CDR3 protein. This sample has 300,000 to 350,000 distinct CDR3 sequences; approximately 19% occur once, and the top ten carry more than 20%. The source of the sample is a study of T-cell memory formation after mild COVID-19. General study findings and limits: CD4+ contracting clones were found mainly in CM and EM, and CD8+ ones in EMRA.

The CDR3 covers 15 residues. Germline V CDR1 and CDR2: SGHTA, FQGNSA. Between the trimmed V and J ends, which lost 1 base and 7 bases, there was a span of 16 bases. The receptor comes from a man younger than 35 who had mild COVID-19 (a few samples of this study predate the infection). Cell type and time point are not known. V and J are TRBV7-2 and TRBJ1-2; TRBD1 might be the D (5 bases). The source material was PBMCs or a T cell subset sorted from them (not recorded which). The CDR3 bases are TGTGCCAGCAGCTTAGTTTATTGGGGGTCTGGTGGCTACACCTTC. Amino acids: CASSLVYWGSGGYTF.